Below, 17 T cell receptor beta chains from the same sample are listed, as sequenced in a study of blood T cell repertoires in COVID-19. This table comes from immunoSEQ multiplex PCR, and its TCRdb copy is limited to in-frame clones, with some not included. Found here are about 160,000 clones, over 70% of them singletons; the top ten hold about 5.8%. Material: PBMCs or T cells enriched from blood (not recorded which). These receptor sequences come from a woman in her thirties or forties with acute COVID-19.

V is TRBV6-4 and J is TRBJ2-1; weak D call: TRBD2 (5 bases). The CDR3 loop spans 15 amino acids. Deletions cut 0 bases from V and 2 bases from J, with 8 bases between. The germline CDR1 and CDR2 sequences are MRHNA and SNTAGT. Written as DNA, the CDR3 is TGTGCCAGCAGTGACTCTAGCGCAACCTACAATGAGCAGTTCTTC. Its protein is CASSDSSATYNEQFF.

This clone came up a few times. The V and J genes are TRBV7-3 and TRBJ2-1; D is perhaps TRBD2 (5 bases). Germline loops: CDR1 SGHTA, CDR2 FQGTGA. V was shortened by 8 bases and J by 5 bases, with 13 bases between the two germline ends. The CDR3 is made up of 13 amino acids. This CDR3 reads CASSPGNNNEQFF. CDR3 DNA sequence: TGTGCCAGCTCCCCCGGGAACAACAATGAGCAGTTCTTC.

The V gene is TRBV30, the J gene TRBJ1-3; D possibly corresponds to TRBD1 (6 bases). V lost 2 bases and J 0 bases, leaving 29 bases between the germline ends. The CDR3 is 21 amino acids. Germline lookup yields CDR1 GTSNPN and CDR2 SVGIG (reference sequence). The CDR3 protein is CAWSYIREGVLYFSSGNTIYF. The CDR3 region has the DNA TGTGCCTGGAGTTACATTCGTGAGGGGGTACTTTATTTCAGCTCTGGAAACACCATATATTTT.

The chain has TRBV9 and TRBJ1-2, with D possibly matching TRBD1 (5 bases). V lost 0 bases to trimming and J lost 5 bases, with 11 bases between them. This CDR3 comprises 14 residues. Germline V gene lookup returns CDR1 SGDLS and CDR2 YYNGEE. Written as DNA, the CDR3 is TGTGCCAGCAGCGTAGAACAGGCCCCTTATGGCTACACCTTC. Encoded protein: CASSVEQAPYGYTF.

This clone was counted a single time. The rearrangement joins TRBV25-1 to TRBJ2-1, with TRBD2 matching over 7 bases. The junction had 16 bases not matched to a gene; V was cut back by 8 bases and J by 9 bases. The CDR3 is made up of 15 amino acids. CDR1 and CDR2 (germline): MGHDK, SYGVNS. Written as DNA, the CDR3 is TGTGCCAGCTCCACGGGGAGCGCCCGCGGGGGTGAGCAGTTCTTC. Protein sequence: CASSTGSARGGEQFF.

The chain uses TRBV7-6 and TRBJ2-5; TRBD1 might be the D (5 bases). V lost 5 bases, J lost 5 bases, and 15 bases lay in between. Germline V CDR1 and CDR2: SGHVS, FNYEAQ. This CDR3 region has 14 residues. The CDR3 sequence: CASSPRGRTETQYF. The CDR3 DNA reads as TGTGCCAGCAGCCCAAGGGGCAGGACGGAGACCCAGTACTTC.

The chain carries TRBV5-1 and TRBJ2-3; D ambiguous. The CDR3 is made up of 13 amino acids. V dropped 1 base and J dropped 4 bases, with 7 bases sitting between them. In germline, CDR1 is SGHRS, CDR2 YFSETQ. CDR3 sequence: CASSLQPADTQYF. CDR3 bases: TGCGCCAGCAGCTTGCAACCGGCAGATACGCAGTATTTT. Drawing the rest from reference TRBV5-1 and TRBJ2-3, the complete variable domain is KAGVTQTPRYLIKTRGQQVTLSCSPISGHRSVSWYQQTPGQGLQFLFEYFSETQRNKGNFPGRFSGRQFSNSRSEMNVSTLELGDSALYLCASSLQPADTQYFGPGTRLTVL.

The V call is TRBV7-3, the J call TRBJ2-3; TRBD2 aligns across 7 bases. V lost 8 bases to trimming and J lost 6 bases; unmatched junction nucleotides: 2. The CDR3 has 11 residues. Germline CDR1 SGHTA, CDR2 FQGTGA. The CDR3 DNA reads TGTGCCAGCGGGGAGGGCGATACGCAGTATTTT. Translation: CASGEGDTQYF.

The V call is TRBV5-6, the J call TRBJ1-2, with a weak D call TRBD1 (5 bases). The ends were cut back, 1 base at V and 0 bases at J, with 13 bases in the middle. Germline CDR1 and CDR2: SGHDT and YYEEEE. CDR3 length: 16 residues. CDR3 nucleotide sequence: TGTGCCAGCAGCTTGAGGGCAGGGTCGGCTAACTATGGCTACACCTTC. This sequence encodes CASSLRAGSANYGYTF. Using reference TRBV5-6 and TRBJ1-2 for the parts outside the CDR3, the full variable domain is DAGVTQSPTHLIKTRGQQVTLRCSPKSGHDTVSWYQQALGQGPQFIFQYYEEEERQRGNFPDRFSGHQFPNYSSELNVNALLLGDSALYLCASSLRAGSANYGYTFGSGTRLTVV.

The V gene is TRBV11-2, the J gene TRBJ2-1; D is possibly TRBD2 (5 bases). Looked up from germline, CDR1 is SGHAT and CDR2 is FQNNGV. V was pared by 2 bases and J by 7 bases, with 15 bases between. CDR3 length: 15 amino acids. The CDR3 bases are TGTGCCAGCAGCTTATGGCAGGTCTCGGGAAATGAGCAGTTCTTC. It specifies CASSLWQVSGNEQFF.

J is TRBJ2-3 and V is TRBV2, with a tentative D call TRBD2 (5 bases). CDR3 length: 15 amino acids. Trimming took 0 bases from V and 7 from J, leaving 14 bases between them. Germline CDR1 and CDR2: SNHLY and FYNNEI. CDR3 bases: TGTGCCAGCAGTGAAGCGAGCGGCTCTAAACATACGCAGTATTTT. This translates into CASSEASGSKHTQYF.

In its sample, this clone was seen once. The J gene is TRBJ2-7, the V gene TRBV27; a possible D gene is TRBD1 (5 bases). The CDR3 has 12 residues. The ends were cut back, 3 bases at V and 5 bases at J, with 8 bases in the middle. Germline V gene lookup returns CDR1 MNHEY and CDR2 SMNVEV (reference sequence). CDR3 loop: CASSLQGHEQYF. In DNA form, the CDR3 reads TGTGCCAGCAGTTTGCAGGGCCACGAGCAGTACTTC.

This chain joins TRBV27 and TRBJ2-1, with a possible D match to TRBD2 (5 bases). Between the trimmed V and J ends, which lost 5 bases and 4 bases, there was a span of 9 bases. This CDR3 has 13 amino acids. Looked up from germline, CDR1 is MNHEY and CDR2 is SMNVEV (reference sequence). CDR3 protein: CASSNGIYNEQFF. CDR3 sequence (DNA): TGTGCCAGCAGTAACGGGATTTACAATGAGCAGTTCTTC.

The rearrangement uses TRBV30 and TRBJ1-6; D is unclear. Trimming cost V 4 bases and J 7 bases, with 11 bases left between them. The germline V gene encodes CDR1 GTSNPN and CDR2 SVGIG (reference sequence). This CDR3 has 13 amino acids. CDR3 amino acids: CAWTPTGNSPLHF. CDR3 nucleotide sequence: TGTGCCTGGACCCCGACGGGGAATTCACCCCTCCACTTT.

The chain links TRBV19 to TRBJ2-3; TRBD1 matches 10 bases. From germline, CDR1 is LNHDA and CDR2 SQIVND (reference sequence). The CDR3 has 16 amino acids. Trimming took 5 bases from V and 3 from J; bases not matched to a gene: 8. The CDR3 loop reads CASSPTGGYGTDTQYF. The CDR3 DNA is TGTGCCAGTAGTCCGACAGGGGGCTATGGGACAGATACGCAGTATTTT.

The chain combines TRBV5-1 with TRBJ1-4; D unclear. With 0 bases removed from V and 7 bases from J, the gap between germline ends came to 16 bases. CDR3 length: 16 residues. The germline V gene encodes CDR1 SGHRS and CDR2 YFSETQ. CDR3 coding DNA: TGCGCCAGCAGCTTGGCACCCCCCAGGTATAGTGAAAAACTGTTTTTT. It is translated as CASSLAPPRYSEKLFF.

J is TRBJ2-3 and V is TRBV3-1 (or the pseudogene TRBV3-2), with TRBD2 matching 12 bases. V trimming: 5 bases; J trimming: 2 bases; junction bases outside the gene matches: 5. The CDR3 has 16 amino acids. The V gene's germline CDR1 is LGHDT and CDR2 YNNKEL (reference sequence). CDR3 DNA sequence: TGTGCCAGCAGCGTTCGACTAGCGGGAGACACAGATACGCAGTATTTT. It translates to CASSVRLAGDTDTQYF.